The present entry profiles one T cell receptor (beta chain) with its context. Clones were read by immunoSEQ multiplex PCR, and TCRdb kept only the in-frame ones, dropping some. The sample contains over 65,000 clones, roughly 89% of which appear only once. These data are taken from a study of identifying expanded T cells in peripheral blood. After removal of 5 bases from V and 9 bases from J, the junction contained 7 bases not matched to a gene. Germline V lookup: CDR1 SQVTM, CDR2 ANQGSEA. This CDR3 comprises 13 residues. The sequence was collected from a person aged 18 to 70 in good health. This chain joins TRBV29-1 and TRBJ2-1; TRBD2 matches 10 bases. The sample was blood. CDR3 in amino acids: CSVSGGVLTEQFF. The CDR3 DNA reads TGCAGCGTTAGCGGGGGGGTGTTGACTGAGCAGTTCTTC.